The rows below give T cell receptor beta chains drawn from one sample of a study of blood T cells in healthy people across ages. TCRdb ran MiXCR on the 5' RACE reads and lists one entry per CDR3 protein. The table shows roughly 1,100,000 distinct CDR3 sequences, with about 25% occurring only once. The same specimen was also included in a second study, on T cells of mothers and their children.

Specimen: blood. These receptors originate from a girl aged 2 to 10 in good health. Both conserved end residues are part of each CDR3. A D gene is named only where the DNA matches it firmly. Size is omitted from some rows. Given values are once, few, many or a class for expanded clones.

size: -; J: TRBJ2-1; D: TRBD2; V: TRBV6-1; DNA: TGTGCCAGCAGTACCGGGACTAGCGGGAGGGCCGTCAATGAGCAGTTCTTC; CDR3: CASSTGTSGRAVNEQFF
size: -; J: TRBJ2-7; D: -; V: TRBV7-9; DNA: TGTGCCAGCAGCGGTCGTGGGGGGAACTCCTACGAGCAGTACTTC; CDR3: CASSGRGGNSYEQYF
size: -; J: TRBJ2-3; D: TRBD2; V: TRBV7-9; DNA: TGTGCCAGCAGCTTAAGCGGGGGCATTAGCACAGATACGCAGTATTTT; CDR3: CASSLSGGISTDTQYF
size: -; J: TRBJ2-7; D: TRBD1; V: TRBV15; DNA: TGTGCCACCAGCAGAACTTGGACAGGGGTGGTTGGGAAGCAGTACTTC; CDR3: CATSRTWTGVVGKQYF
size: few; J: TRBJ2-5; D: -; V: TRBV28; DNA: TGTGCCAGCAGTTTTATTCGCACCAGAGGGGAGACCCAGTACTTC; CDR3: CASSFIRTRGETQYF
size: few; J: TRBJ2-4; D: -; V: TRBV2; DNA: TGTGCCAGCACCGAGTCGTCAGGACACAACAAAAACATTCAGTACTTC; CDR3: CASTESSGHNKNIQYF
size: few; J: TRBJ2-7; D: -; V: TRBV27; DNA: TGTGCCAGCAGTTCCGTCAGCTACTACGAGCAGTACTTC; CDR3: CASSSVSYYEQYF
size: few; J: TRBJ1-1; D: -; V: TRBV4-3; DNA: TGCGCCAGCAGCCAAGATCGAGACAGCTTGTTTGAAGCTTTCTTT; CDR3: CASSQDRDSLFEAFF
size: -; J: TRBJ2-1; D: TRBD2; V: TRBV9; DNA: TGTGCCAGCAGCGTAGGGGGGGGAGCAGAGCAGTTCTTC; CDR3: CASSVGGGAEQFF
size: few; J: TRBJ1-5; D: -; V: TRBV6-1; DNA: TGTGCCAGCAGTGACATGGGTGCTCTTCAGCCCCAGCATTTT; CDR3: CASSDMGALQPQHF
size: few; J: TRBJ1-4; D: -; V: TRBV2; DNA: TGTGCCAGCAGTGACAATGATGAAAAACTGTTTTTT; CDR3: CASSDNDEKLFF
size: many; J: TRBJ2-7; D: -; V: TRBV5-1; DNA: TGCGCCAGCAGCTTGGTTCCGTCGGAAAACTACGAGCAGTACTTC; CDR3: CASSLVPSENYEQYF
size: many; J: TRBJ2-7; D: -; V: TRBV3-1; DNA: TGTGCCAGCAGCCAGCCCGTCGGCGAGCAGTACTTC; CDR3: CASSQPVGEQYF
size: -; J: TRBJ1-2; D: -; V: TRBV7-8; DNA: TGTGCCAGCAGCTCCGGCCTCAACCTTTATGGCTACACCTTC; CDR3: CASSSGLNLYGYTF
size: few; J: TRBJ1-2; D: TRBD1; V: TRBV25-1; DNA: TGTGCCAGCAGTGAATGGGGACAGGACCATGGCTACACCTTC; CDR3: CASSEWGQDHGYTF
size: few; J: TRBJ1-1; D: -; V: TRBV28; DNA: TGTGCCAGCAGTTCCTTACAGGGTGGAACTGAAGCTTTCTTT; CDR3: CASSSLQGGTEAFF
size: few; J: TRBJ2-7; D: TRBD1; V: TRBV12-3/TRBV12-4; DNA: TGTGCCAGCAGTTTGTTACAGGGGGAGCAGTACTTC; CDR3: CASSLLQGEQYF
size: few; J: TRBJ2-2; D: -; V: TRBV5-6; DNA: TGTGCCAGCTACCGTACAGGGATCACCGGGGAGCTGTTTTTT; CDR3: CASYRTGITGELFF
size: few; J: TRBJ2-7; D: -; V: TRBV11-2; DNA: TGTGCCAGCAGCTTAGAGAGGTTTTTTCGGCGGAACTACGAGCAGTACTTC; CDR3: CASSLERFFRRNYEQYF
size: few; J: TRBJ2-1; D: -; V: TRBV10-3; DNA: TGTGCCATCAGTGAGTCGATGGCTCCCAATGAGCAGTTCTTC; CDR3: CAISESMAPNEQFF
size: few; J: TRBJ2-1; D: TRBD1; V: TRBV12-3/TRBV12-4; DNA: TGTGCCAGCAGTTTGGACAGGGTGAGGAACAATGAGCAGTTCTTC; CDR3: CASSLDRVRNNEQFF
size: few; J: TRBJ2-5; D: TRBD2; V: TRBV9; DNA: TGTGCCAGCAGCGTAGCGGGGACTAGTGGGGAGACCCAGTACTTC; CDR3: CASSVAGTSGETQYF
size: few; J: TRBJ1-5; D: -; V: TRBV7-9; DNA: TGTGCCAGCAGCTACGACTCCCCGGGGGGTCGTCAGCCCCAGCATTTT; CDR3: CASSYDSPGGRQPQHF
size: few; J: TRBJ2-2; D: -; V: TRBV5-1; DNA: TGCGCCAGCAGGTTCCAATCTAGCGCCGCGAACACCGGGGAGCTGTTTTTT; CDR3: CASRFQSSAANTGELFF
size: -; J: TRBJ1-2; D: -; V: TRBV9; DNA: TGTGCCAGCAGCGGGTGGACGCGGAGAGAATCGACGTATGGCTACACCTTC; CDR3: CASSGWTRRESTYGYTF
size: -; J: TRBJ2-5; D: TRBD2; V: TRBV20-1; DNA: TGCAGTGCTAGAGATAAGCCCAGCGGGGCCGGAGGGCAGTACTTC; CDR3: CSARDKPSGAGGQYF
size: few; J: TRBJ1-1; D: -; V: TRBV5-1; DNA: TGCGCCAGCAGCTTAGGAGTATACCGCAGGGGCCCGAACACTGAAGCTTTCTTT; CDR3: CASSLGVYRRGPNTEAFF
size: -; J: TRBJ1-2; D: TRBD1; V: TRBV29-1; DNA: TGCAGCGCTGACAGGGGCTATGGCTACACCTTC; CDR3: CSADRGYGYTF
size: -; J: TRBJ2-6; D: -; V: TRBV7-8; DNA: TGTGCCAGCAGCTCGATAGCCAACGTCCTGACTTTC; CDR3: CASSSIANVLTF
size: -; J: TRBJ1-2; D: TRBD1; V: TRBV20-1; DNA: TGCAGTGCTAGAGTGGGACAGGAGTACTATGGCCACACCTTC; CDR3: CSARVGQEYYGHTF
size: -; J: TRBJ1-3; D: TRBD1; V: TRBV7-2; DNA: TGTGCCAGCAGCTTTACAGGGACAGCTGGAAACACCATATATTTT; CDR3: CASSFTGTAGNTIYF
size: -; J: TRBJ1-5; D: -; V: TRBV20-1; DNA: TGCAGTGCTAGAGCCATGAAGGGGGGGAATCAGCCCCAGCATTTT; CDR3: CSARAMKGGNQPQHF
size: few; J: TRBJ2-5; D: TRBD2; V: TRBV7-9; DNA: TGTGCCAGCAGCCTCGGGACTAGCGGGAGCCAAGAGACCCAGTACTTC; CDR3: CASSLGTSGSQETQYF
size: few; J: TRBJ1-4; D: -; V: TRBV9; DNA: TGTGCCAGCGGTGGGATTAATGAAAAACTGTTTTTT; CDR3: CASGGINEKLFF
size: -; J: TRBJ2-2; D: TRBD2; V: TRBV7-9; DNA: TGTGCCAGCACCCGTGGGGTGGCGGGAGGCACCGGGGAGCTGTTTTTT; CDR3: CASTRGVAGGTGELFF
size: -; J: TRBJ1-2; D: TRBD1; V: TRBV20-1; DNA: TGCAGTGCCAGGACAGGGGAGGGCTACACCTTC; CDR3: CSARTGEGYTF
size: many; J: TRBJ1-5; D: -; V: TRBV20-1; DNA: TGCAGTGCTAAGGTCCCCGGAGAGGGTCAGCCCCAGCATTTT; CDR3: CSAKVPGEGQPQHF
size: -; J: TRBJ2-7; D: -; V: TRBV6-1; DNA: TGTGCCAGCAGCCCCGTAACGGGGTTTGGGCCTCACGAGCAGTACTTC; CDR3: CASSPVTGFGPHEQYF
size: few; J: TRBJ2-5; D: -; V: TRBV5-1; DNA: TGCGCCAGCAGCTTGGCCTCAGCTGTACTCCAAGAGACCCAGTATTTC; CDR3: CASSLASAVLQETQYF
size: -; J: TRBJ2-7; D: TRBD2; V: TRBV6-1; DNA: TGTGCCAGCACCCCCGTCGGAGCGGGAGGCCGTAGCTCCTACGAGCAGTACTTC; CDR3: CASTPVGAGGRSSYEQYF
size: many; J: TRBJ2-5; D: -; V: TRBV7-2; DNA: TGTGCCAGCACCCTGGGAGGATTCCGGTTGGGAGAGACCCAGTACTTC; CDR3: CASTLGGFRLGETQYF
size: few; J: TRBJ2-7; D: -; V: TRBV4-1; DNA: TGCGCCAGCAGCCAAGGGGGGACTTCTTACGAGCAGTACTTC; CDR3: CASSQGGTSYEQYF
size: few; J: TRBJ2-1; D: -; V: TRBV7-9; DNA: TGTGCCAGCAGCTTAGCACCGTCGGGGTATCCCTACAATGAGCAGTTCTTC; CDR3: CASSLAPSGYPYNEQFF
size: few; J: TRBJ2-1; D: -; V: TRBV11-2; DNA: TGTGCCAGCTACTCCCTTTTGAGACCGACTTTTTGGCCCTACAATGAGCAGTTCTTC; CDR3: CASYSLLRPTFWPYNEQFF
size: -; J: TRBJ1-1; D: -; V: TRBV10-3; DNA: TGTGCCATCATAGCACAGGGTTACACTGAAGCTTTCTTT; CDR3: CAIIAQGYTEAFF
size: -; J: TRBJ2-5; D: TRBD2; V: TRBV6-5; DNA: TGTGCCAGCAATGCGGGAGAGTTGGTGGAGACCCAGTACTTC; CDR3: CASNAGELVETQYF
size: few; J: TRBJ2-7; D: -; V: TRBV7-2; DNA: TGTGCCAGCAGCTTAGTTGACGCCCACGAGCAGTACTTC; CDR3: CASSLVDAHEQYF
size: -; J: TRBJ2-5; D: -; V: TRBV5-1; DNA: TGCGCCAGCAGTTGGGGCCGAATCATGCGGGAAGAGACCCAGTACTTC; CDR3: CASSWGRIMREETQYF
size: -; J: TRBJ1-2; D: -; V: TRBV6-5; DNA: TGTGCCAGCAGAAGGACAAGTCTCTATGGCTACACCTTC; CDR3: CASRRTSLYGYTF
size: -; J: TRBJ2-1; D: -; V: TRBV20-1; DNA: TGCAGTGCTGACCCTGGGGGGAATGAGCAGTTCTTC; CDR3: CSADPGGNEQFF
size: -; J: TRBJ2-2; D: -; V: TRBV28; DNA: TGTGCCAGCAGTTTATGGGGTAGCGGGAACACCGGGGAGCTGTTTTTT; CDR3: CASSLWGSGNTGELFF
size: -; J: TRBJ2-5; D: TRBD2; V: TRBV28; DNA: TGTGCCAGCAGTAGGACTAGCGGGAGGGCCCCACAAGAGACCCAGTACTTC; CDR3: CASSRTSGRAPQETQYF
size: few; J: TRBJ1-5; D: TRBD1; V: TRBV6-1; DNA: TGTGCCAGCAAGCCCTCAGGGGGGGCGAGCAATCAGCCCCAGCATTTT; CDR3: CASKPSGGASNQPQHF
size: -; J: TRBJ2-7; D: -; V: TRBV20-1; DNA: TGCAGTGCTAGGAGATGGGGCTACGAGCAGTACTTC; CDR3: CSARRWGYEQYF
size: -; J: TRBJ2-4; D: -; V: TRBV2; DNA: TGTGCCAGCAGTCAGACTACCTACAAAAACATTCAGTACTTC; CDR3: CASSQTTYKNIQYF
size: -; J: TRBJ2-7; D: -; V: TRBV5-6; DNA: TGTGCCAGCAGCTTGGGTTCAGGGGTATACGAGCAGTACTTC; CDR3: CASSLGSGVYEQYF
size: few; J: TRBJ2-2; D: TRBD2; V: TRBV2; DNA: TGTGCGCGGGGGGCCACGAACACCGGGGGGCTGTTTTTT; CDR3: CARGATNTGGLFF
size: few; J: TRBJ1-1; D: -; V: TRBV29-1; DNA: TGCAGCGCGTTAGAACAGGGCTTAGCTTTCTTT; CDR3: CSALEQGLAFF
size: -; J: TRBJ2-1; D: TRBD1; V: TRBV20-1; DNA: TGCAGTGTTTTACCCGGGACAGGGAGTCCGAATGAGCAGTTCTTC; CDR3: CSVLPGTGSPNEQFF